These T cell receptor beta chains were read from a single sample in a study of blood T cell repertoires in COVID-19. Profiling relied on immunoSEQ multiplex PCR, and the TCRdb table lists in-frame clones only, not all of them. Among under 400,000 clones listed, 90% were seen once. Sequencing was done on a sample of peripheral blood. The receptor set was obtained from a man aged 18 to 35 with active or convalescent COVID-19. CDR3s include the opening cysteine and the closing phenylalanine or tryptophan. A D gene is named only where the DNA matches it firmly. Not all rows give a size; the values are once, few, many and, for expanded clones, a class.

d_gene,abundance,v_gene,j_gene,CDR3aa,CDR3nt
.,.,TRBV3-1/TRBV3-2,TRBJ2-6,CASSLGANVLTF,TGTGCCAGCAGCCTAGGGGCCAACGTGCTGACTTTC
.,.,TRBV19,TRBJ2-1,CASSFLGQNNEQFF,TGTGCCAGTAGTTTCCTTGGCCAGAACAATGAGCAGTTCTTC
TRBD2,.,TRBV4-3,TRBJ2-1,CASSQERAGEFEQFF,TGCGCCAGCAGCCAAGAGCGTGCGGGGGAGTTTGAGCAGTTCTTC
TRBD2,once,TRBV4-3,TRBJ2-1,CASGSSGRNEQFF,TGCGCCAGTGGTTCTAGCGGGAGGAATGAGCAGTTCTTC
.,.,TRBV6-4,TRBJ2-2,CASSESSTGELFF,TGTGCCAGCAGTGAGTCGAGTACCGGGGAGCTGTTTTTT
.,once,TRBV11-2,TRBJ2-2,CASSLLSRGTGELFF,TGTGCCAGCAGCTTACTCTCCAGGGGTACCGGGGAGCTGTTTTTT
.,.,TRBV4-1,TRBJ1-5,CASSPRVMQPQHF,TGCGCCAGCAGCCCCCGAGTGATGCAGCCCCAGCATTTT
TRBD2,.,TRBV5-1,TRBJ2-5,CASSTGTSGIYQETQYF,TGCGCCAGCAGCACCGGGACTAGCGGGATCTACCAAGAGACCCAGTACTTC
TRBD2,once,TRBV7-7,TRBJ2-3,CASSLTSGGSDTQYF,TGTGCTAGCAGCTTGACGAGCGGGGGTTCAGATACGCAGTATTTT
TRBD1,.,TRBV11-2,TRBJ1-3,CASRTEGQRNTIYF,TGTGCCAGCAGGACGGAGGGACAGCGAAACACCATATATTTT
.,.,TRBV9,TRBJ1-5,CASNREGSSNQPQHF,TGTGCCAGCAACCGGGAAGGGAGTAGCAATCAGCCCCAGCATTTT
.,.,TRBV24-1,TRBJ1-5,CATSDSGTKDGQPQHF,TGTGCCACCAGTGATTCAGGAACCAAAGACGGTCAGCCCCAGCATTTT
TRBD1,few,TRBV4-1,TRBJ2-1,CASSQSWRQGIVNFF,TGCGCCAGCAGCCAAAGCTGGAGACAGGGGATTGTTAACTTCTTC
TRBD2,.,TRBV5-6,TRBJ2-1,CASSLGSSGVFYEQFF,TGTGCCAGCAGCTTGGGTTCTAGCGGGGTTTTTTATGAGCAGTTCTTC
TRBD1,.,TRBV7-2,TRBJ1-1,CASSPRGQGSTEAFF,TGTGCCAGCAGCCCCCGGGGACAGGGGAGCACTGAAGCTTTCTTT
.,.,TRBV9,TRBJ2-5,CASSVGTAGTQYF,TGTGCCAGCAGCGTAGGGACTGCAGGGACCCAGTACTTC
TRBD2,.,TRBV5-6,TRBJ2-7,CASSLQGGYEQYF,TGTGCCAGCAGCCTCCAGGGAGGGTACGAGCAGTACTTC
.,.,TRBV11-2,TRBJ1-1,CASSHPGQNTEAFF,TGTGCCAGCAGCCATCCAGGGCAGAACACTGAAGCTTTCTTT
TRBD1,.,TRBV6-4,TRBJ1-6,CASRRTGGYNSPLHF,TGTGCCAGCAGACGGACAGGGGGGTATAATTCACCCCTCCACTTT
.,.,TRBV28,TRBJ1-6,CASSFPGVGNSPLHF,TGTGCCAGCAGTTTTCCGGGGGTAGGGAATTCACCCCTCCACTTT
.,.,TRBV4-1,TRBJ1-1,CASNYGRGPNTEAFF,TGCGCCAGCAACTACGGAAGGGGCCCGAACACTGAAGCTTTCTTT
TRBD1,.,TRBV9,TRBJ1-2,CASSVPLGQVNYGYTF,TGTGCCAGCAGCGTTCCATTAGGACAGGTGAACTATGGCTACACCTTC
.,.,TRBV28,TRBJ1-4,CASSTQGGSNEKLFF,TGTGCCAGCAGTACGCAGGGAGGGTCTAATGAAAAACTGTTTTTT
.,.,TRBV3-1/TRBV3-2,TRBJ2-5,CASSPEAGIETQYF,TGTGCCAGCAGCCCCGAGGCGGGGATAGAGACCCAGTACTTC
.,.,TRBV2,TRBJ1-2,CASRFLRNYGYTF,TGTGCCAGCAGGTTCTTGAGAAACTATGGCTACACCTTC
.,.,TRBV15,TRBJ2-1,CATSSYALSSYNEQFF,TGTGCCACCAGCAGCTACGCATTGAGCTCCTACAATGAGCAGTTCTTC
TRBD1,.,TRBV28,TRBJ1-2,CASSFPGGASDYGYTF,TGTGCCAGCAGTTTTCCAGGGGGAGCCAGTGATTATGGCTACACCTTC
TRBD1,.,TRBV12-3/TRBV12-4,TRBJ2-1,CASTQGPLNEQFF,TGTGCCAGCACACAGGGGCCCTTGAATGAGCAGTTCTTC
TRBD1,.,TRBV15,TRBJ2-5,CATSRGVGTVQETQYF,TGTGCCACCAGCAGGGGGGTGGGGACAGTCCAAGAGACCCAGTACTTC
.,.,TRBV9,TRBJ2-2,CASSRQENTGELFF,TGTGCCAGCAGCAGACAGGAGAACACCGGGGAGCTGTTTTTT
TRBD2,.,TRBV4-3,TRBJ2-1,CASSQEGLAGSNEQFF,TGCGCCAGCAGCCAAGAGGGACTAGCGGGTTCCAATGAGCAGTTCTTC
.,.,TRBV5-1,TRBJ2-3,CASSLSTGSADTQYF,TGCGCCAGCAGCTTGAGCACAGGTTCGGCAGATACGCAGTATTTT
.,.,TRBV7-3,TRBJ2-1,CASSLNGDIRDEQFF,TGTGCCAGCAGCTTAAATGGGGACATCCGTGATGAGCAGTTCTTC
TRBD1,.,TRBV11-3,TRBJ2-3,CASSLGDRSSTDTQYF,TGTGCCAGCAGCTTAGGGGACAGGTCTAGCACAGATACGCAGTATTTT
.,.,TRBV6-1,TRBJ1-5,CASSEQGYQPQHF,TGTGCCAGCAGTGAGCAGGGTTACCAGCCCCAGCATTTT
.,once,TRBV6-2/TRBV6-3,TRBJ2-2,CASSFRAVTGNTGELFF,TGTGCCAGCAGTTTCAGGGCCGTGACTGGGAACACCGGGGAGCTGTTTTTT
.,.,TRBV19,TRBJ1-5,CASSIDIDQPQHF,TGTGCCAGTAGTATAGACATTGATCAGCCCCAGCATTTT
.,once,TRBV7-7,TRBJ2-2,CASTLAPTGNTGELFF,TGTGCCAGCACCCTCGCGCCGACAGGGAACACCGGGGAGCTGTTTTTT
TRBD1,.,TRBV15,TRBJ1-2,CATSPGQVFEGYTF,TGTGCCACCAGTCCGGGACAGGTTTTTGAAGGCTACACCTTC
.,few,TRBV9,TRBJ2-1,CASSVAGEGNEQFF,TGTGCCAGCAGCGTGGCAGGGGAGGGCAATGAGCAGTTCTTC
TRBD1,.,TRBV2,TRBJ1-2,CASSVDRHYGYTF,TGTGCCAGCAGTGTGGACAGGCACTATGGCTACACCTTC
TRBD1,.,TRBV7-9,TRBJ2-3,CASSLFRQGADTQYF,TGTGCCAGCAGCTTATTTAGACAGGGAGCAGATACGCAGTATTTT
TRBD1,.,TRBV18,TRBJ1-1,CASSPRDSEAFF,TGTGCCAGCTCACCGAGGGACAGTGAAGCTTTCTTT
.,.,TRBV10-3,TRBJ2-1,CAISDWGVSVSEQFF,TGTGCCATCAGTGACTGGGGGGTCAGCGTTAGTGAGCAGTTCTTC
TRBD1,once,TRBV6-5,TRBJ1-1,CASRRQGSGNTEAFF,TGTGCCAGCAGGAGACAGGGTTCGGGGAACACTGAAGCTTTCTTT
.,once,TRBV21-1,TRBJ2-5,CASSNHKTGQGGAETQYF,TGTGCCAGCAGCAACCATAAGACGGGACAGGGCGGCGCGGAGACCCAGTACTTC
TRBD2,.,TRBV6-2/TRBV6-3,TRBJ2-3,CASSRQLAGGPNTQYF,TGTGCCAGCAGCCGGCAACTAGCGGGGGGGCCTAATACGCAGTATTTT
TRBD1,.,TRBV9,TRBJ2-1,CASSAPPGQGLYNEQFF,TGTGCCAGCAGCGCTCCCCCGGGACAGGGACTCTACAATGAGCAGTTCTTC
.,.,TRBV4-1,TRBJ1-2,CASSQERGIGYTF,TGCGCCAGCAGCCAAGAAAGGGGCATAGGCTACACCTTC
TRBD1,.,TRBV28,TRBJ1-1,CASSLARRQGWTEAFF,TGTGCCAGCAGTTTAGCCCGGAGACAGGGGTGGACTGAAGCTTTCTTT